This entry features one TCR beta chain sequence. This entry belongs to a study of blood T cells in healthy people across ages. With a J-beta primer mix and a sample-barcoded 5' primer, a second PCR ran about 7 to 12 cycles. TCRdb recomputed calls from the 5' RACE reads with MiXCR, one row per CDR3 protein. The table shows 1.8 million or so distinct CDR3 sequences, with about two fifths occurring only once. CDR1 is DFQATT and CDR2 is SNEGSKA in the germline V gene (reference sequence). Trimming at V came to 0 bases and at J to 0 bases, leaving 5 bases not matched to a gene. This CDR3 contains 16 residues.

V gene TRBV20-1 combines with J gene TRBJ1-5; 7 nucleotides line up with TRBD1. The clonotype was recovered from a human donor in good health. Source material: blood. For the CDR3, the DNA is TGCAGTGCTAGAGATTCGACAGGGATTAGCAATCAGCCCCAGCATTTT. This sequence encodes CSARDSTGISNQPQHF.